What follows are 13 T cell receptor beta chains derived from one specimen sequenced in a study of T cells in Graves' hyperthyroidism and ophthalmopathy. It was RNA transcripts that yielded the amplified TCR beta CDR3 regions. The study used the HTBI primer set for a first-round RT-PCR of the TCR CDR3. TCRdb re-called the multiplex PCR reads through MiXCR, storing one row per CDR3 protein. The repertoire holds about 600,000 distinct CDR3 sequences, with approximately 15% as singletons. The sequencing input was blood. The receptors stem from a woman in her thirties or forties with Graves' ophthalmopathy.

In its sample, this clonotype was seen a few times. The chain recombines TRBV4-1 with TRBJ2-1; the match to TRBD2 covers 10 bases. Germline CDR1 and CDR2: MGHRA and YSYEKL. CDR3 size: 17 residues. Trimming took 1 base from V and 6 from J; bases not matched to a gene: 9. CDR3 region: CASSQVLSGRAANEQFF. The CDR3 nucleotides are TGCGCCAGCAGCCAAGTACTAAGCGGGAGGGCCGCCAATGAGCAGTTCTTC.

This rearrangement joins TRBV20-1 to TRBJ1-2; D gene ambiguous. Germline values: CDR1 DFQATT, CDR2 SNEGSKA (reference sequence). The CDR3 covers 13 residues. V lost 6 bases and J 4 bases, leaving 15 bases between the germline ends. The CDR3 protein is CSAPMQALYGYTF. The CDR3 nucleotides are TGCAGTGCCCCGATGCAGGCCCTCTATGGCTACACCTTC.

This clonotype was seen repeatedly, ten times or more. The V gene is TRBV28, the J gene TRBJ2-3, with 10 bases identical to TRBD2. This CDR3 is 16 amino acids long. Germline V CDR1 and CDR2: MDHEN, SYDVKM. The J segment lost 3 bases and the V segment lost 7 bases, leaving 10 bases of the junction unmatched. The CDR3 coding sequence is TGTGCCAGCAAGCCAGCGGGAGGGCCTAGAACAGATACGCAGTATTTT. Translation gives CASKPAGGPRTDTQYF. Full variable domain (remainder filled in from reference TRBV28 and TRBJ2-3): DVKVTQSSRYLVKRTGEKVFLECVQDMDHENMFWYRQDPGLGLRLIYFSYDVKMKEKGDIPEGYSVSREKKERFSLILESASTNQTSMYLCASKPAGGPRTDTQYFGPGTRLTVL.

This chain links TRBV7-6 with TRBJ1-6; D unclear. Germline V gene data show CDR1 as SGHVS and CDR2 as FNYEAQ. V shed 5 bases and J shed 5 bases, with 7 bases lying between them. The CDR3 totals 13 residues. The CDR3 DNA follows: TGTGCCAGCAGCCGCAAGAATAATTCACCCCTCCACTTT. Amino acid sequence: CASSRKNNSPLHF. Based on the CDR3 plus reference TRBV7-6 and TRBJ1-6, the full variable domain is GAGVSQSPRYKVTKRGQDVALRCDPISGHVSLYWYRQALGQGPEFLTYFNYEAQQDKSGLPNDRFSAERPEGSISTLTIQRTEQRDSAMYRCASSRKNNSPLHFGNGTRLTVT.

In this sample, this clonotype turned up many times. This chain joins TRBV5-1 and TRBJ2-2; 7 nucleotides line up with TRBD2. V dropped 0 bases and J dropped 2; count of bases not matched to a gene: 4. From germline, CDR1 is SGHRS and CDR2 YFSETQ. The CDR3 loop spans 16 amino acids. CDR3: CASSLGSGANTGELFF. CDR3 nucleotide sequence: TGCGCCAGCAGCTTGGGGAGCGGGGCCAACACCGGGGAGCTGTTTTTT.

This clonotype came up many times. This chain uses TRBV3-1 with TRBJ2-1, with D possibly matching TRBD2 (6 bases). The V gene's germline CDR1 is LGHDT and CDR2 YNNKEL (reference sequence). The CDR3 consists of 14 residues. V was cut by 1 base and J by 8 bases, with 12 bases left in between. CDR3 in amino acids: CASSQGLAIYEQFF. Here the CDR3 DNA reads TGTGCCAGCAGCCAAGGCCTAGCGATTTATGAGCAGTTCTTC.

This clonotype was seen ten or more times. The gene calls are TRBV6-1 and TRBJ1-5, with D possibly TRBD1 on 6 matching bases. The CDR3 is 15 amino acids. Germline-derived CDR1 and CDR2 are MNHNS and SASEGT. V was cut by 6 bases and J by 4 bases, with 16 bases left in between. The chain's CDR3 is CASRDSRGANQPQHF. CDR3 DNA sequence: TGTGCCAGCAGGGACAGTCGGGGGGCTAATCAGCCCCAGCATTTT.

This clonotype was counted at least ten times. The V call is TRBV5-6, the J call TRBJ2-3; a weak D match, TRBD2 (5 bases). The CDR3 has 16 amino acids. In germline, CDR1 is SGHDT, CDR2 YYEEEE. V shed 2 bases and J shed 2 bases, with 15 bases lying between them. In DNA form, the CDR3 reads TGTGCCAGCAGCTTCTCCGGACTCCGGCCCACAGATACGCAGTATTTT. As protein: CASSFSGLRPTDTQYF. The complete variable domain, with remaining parts taken from reference TRBV5-6 and TRBJ2-3, reads DAGVTQSPTHLIKTRGQQVTLRCSPKSGHDTVSWYQQALGQGPQFIFQYYEEEERQRGNFPDRFSGHQFPNYSSELNVNALLLGDSALYLCASSFSGLRPTDTQYFGPGTRLTVL.

This clonotype was observed many times. The chain carries TRBV5-1 and TRBJ1-1; D remains unclear. CDR1 and CDR2 from the germline V gene are SGHRS and YFSETQ. The V end lost 0 bases, the J end lost 4 bases, and 13 bases lay between the germline ends. This CDR3 comprises 15 residues. The CDR3 loop is CASSLAGEGGTEAFF. The CDR3 DNA is TGCGCCAGCAGCTTGGCCGGAGAGGGAGGCACTGAAGCTTTCTTT.

V usage is TRBV11-2 and J usage is TRBJ2-1, with D maybe TRBD2 (6 bases). This CDR3 has 15 residues. Trimming pared 5 bases from V and 5 bases from J, leaving 16 bases between. Per germline, CDR1 SGHAT and CDR2 FQNNGV. The CDR3 loop reads CASSPSGLVDNEQFF. In DNA, the CDR3 is TGTGCCAGCAGCCCCTCGGGACTCGTGGACAATGAGCAGTTCTTC. Complete variable domain (other parts from reference TRBV11-2 and TRBJ2-1): EAGVAQSPRYKIIEKRQSVAFWCNPISGHATLYWYQQILGQGPKLLIQFQNNGVVDDSQLPKDRFSAERLKGVDSTLKIQPAKLEDSAVYLCASSPSGLVDNEQFFGPGTRLTVL.

Ten or more counts support this clonotype. The J gene is TRBJ1-1, the V gene TRBV2; D gene ambiguous. CDR1 and CDR2 from the germline V gene are SNHLY and FYNNEI. The CDR3 sequence is 12 residues long. The ends were cut back, 0 bases at V and 7 bases at J, with 6 bases in the middle. The DNA for the CDR3 is TGTGCCAGCAGTGAAGCGCCCCGTGAAGCTTTCTTT. It is translated as CASSEAPREAFF.

This clonotype was seen more than once but under ten times. The rearrangement joins TRBV6-1 to TRBJ2-2, with 9 bases fitting TRBD2. The CDR3 is made up of 16 amino acids. Trimming at V came to 3 bases and at J to 3 bases, leaving 5 bases not matched to a gene. Looked up from germline, CDR1 is MNHNS and CDR2 is SASEGT. CDR3 sequence: CASSELAGEDTGELFF. CDR3 nucleotide sequence: TGTGCCAGCAGTGAGTTAGCGGGAGAAGACACCGGGGAGCTGTTTTTT.

This clonotype was picked up many times. V is TRBV6-4 and J is TRBJ2-1; TRBD1 matches at 8 bases. The V segment lost 3 bases and the J segment 5 bases; nucleotides outside the gene matches: 3. The germline gives CDR1 MRHNA, CDR2 SNTAGT. This CDR3 region has 14 residues. CDR3 loop: CASSEGQEHNEQFF. The CDR3 DNA is TGTGCCAGCAGTGAGGGACAGGAGCACAATGAGCAGTTCTTC.